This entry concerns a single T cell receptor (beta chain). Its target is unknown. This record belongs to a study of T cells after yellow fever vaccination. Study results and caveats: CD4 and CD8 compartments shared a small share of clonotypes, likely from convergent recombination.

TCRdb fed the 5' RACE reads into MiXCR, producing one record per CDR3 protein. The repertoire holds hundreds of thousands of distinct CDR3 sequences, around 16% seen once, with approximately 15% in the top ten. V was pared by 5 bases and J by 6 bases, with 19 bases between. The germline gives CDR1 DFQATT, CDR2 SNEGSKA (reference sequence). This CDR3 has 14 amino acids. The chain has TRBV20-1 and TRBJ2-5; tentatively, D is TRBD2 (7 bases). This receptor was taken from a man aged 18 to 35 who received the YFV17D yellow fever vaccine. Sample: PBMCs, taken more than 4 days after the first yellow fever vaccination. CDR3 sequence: CSAGTWGGSQTQYF. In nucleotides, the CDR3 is TGCAGTGCTGGGACATGGGGGGGCTCCCAGACCCAGTACTTC.